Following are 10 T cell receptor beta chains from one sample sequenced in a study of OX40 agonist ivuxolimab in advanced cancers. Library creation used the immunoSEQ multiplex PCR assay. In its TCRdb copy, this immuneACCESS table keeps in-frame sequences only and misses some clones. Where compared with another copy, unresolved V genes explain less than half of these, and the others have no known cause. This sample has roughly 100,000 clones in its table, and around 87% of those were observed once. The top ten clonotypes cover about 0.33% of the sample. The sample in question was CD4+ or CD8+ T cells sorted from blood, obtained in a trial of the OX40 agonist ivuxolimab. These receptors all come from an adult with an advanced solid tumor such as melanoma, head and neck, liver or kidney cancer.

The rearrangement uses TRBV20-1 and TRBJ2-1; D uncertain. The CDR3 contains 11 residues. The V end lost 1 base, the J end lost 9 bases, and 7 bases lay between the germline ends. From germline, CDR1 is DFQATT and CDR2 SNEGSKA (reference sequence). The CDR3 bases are TGCAGTGCTAGAGGGCTTCTTGAGCAGTTCTTC. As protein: CSARGLLEQFF.

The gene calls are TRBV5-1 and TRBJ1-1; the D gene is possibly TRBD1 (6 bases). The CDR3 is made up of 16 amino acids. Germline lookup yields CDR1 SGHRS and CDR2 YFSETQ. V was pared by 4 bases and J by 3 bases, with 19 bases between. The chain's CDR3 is CASSAGTRVEHTEAFF. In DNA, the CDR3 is TGCGCCAGCAGCGCCGGGACAAGAGTGGAGCACACTGAAGCTTTCTTT.

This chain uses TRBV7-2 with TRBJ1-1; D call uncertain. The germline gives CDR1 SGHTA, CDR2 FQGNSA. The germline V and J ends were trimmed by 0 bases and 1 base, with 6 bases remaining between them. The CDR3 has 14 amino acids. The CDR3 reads CASSLAPANTEAFF. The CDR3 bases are TGTGCCAGCAGCTTAGCCCCAGCGAACACTGAAGCTTTCTTT.

DNA for the CDR3: TGTGCCAGCTCCCAGGGGGATGGCAAAAACATTCAGTACTTC. It is translated as CASSQGDGKNIQYF. The chain links TRBV11-1 to TRBJ2-4, with 7 bases lining up with TRBD1. Germline CDR1 SGHAT, CDR2 FQDESV (reference sequence). With V trimmed by 8 bases and J by 3 bases, 7 bases remained unmatched. There are 14 residues in the CDR3.

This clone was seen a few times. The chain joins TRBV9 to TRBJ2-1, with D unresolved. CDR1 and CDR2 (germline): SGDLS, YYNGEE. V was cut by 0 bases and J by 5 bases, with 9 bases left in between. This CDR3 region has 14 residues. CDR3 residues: CASSVVVANNEQFF. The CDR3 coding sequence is TGTGCCAGCAGCGTAGTGGTGGCGAACAATGAGCAGTTCTTC.

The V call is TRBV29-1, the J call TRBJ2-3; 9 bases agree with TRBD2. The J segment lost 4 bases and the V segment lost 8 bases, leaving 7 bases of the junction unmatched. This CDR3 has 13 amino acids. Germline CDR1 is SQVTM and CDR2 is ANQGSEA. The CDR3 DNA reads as TGCAGCCCCAGCGGGGGGTCGGCAGATACGCAGTATTTT. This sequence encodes CSPSGGSADTQYF.

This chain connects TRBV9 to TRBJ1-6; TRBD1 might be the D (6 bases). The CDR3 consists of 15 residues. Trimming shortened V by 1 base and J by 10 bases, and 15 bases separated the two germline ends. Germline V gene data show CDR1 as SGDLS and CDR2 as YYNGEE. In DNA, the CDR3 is TGTGCCAGCAGCGTATCTACAGGGCTAGGGTCACCCCTCCACTTT. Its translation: CASSVSTGLGSPLHF.

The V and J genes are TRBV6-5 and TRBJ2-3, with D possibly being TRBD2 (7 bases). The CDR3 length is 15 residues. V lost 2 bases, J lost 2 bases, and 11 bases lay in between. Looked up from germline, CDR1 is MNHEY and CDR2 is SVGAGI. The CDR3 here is CASSYGGAPTDTQYF. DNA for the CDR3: TGTGCCAGCAGTTACGGGGGGGCTCCCACAGATACGCAGTATTTT.

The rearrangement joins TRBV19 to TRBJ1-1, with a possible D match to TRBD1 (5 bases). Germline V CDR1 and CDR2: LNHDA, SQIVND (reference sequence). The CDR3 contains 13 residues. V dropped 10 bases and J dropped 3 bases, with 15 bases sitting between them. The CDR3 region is CATAPDSYTEAFF. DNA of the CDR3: TGTGCCACCGCCCCCGACAGCTACACTGAAGCTTTCTTT. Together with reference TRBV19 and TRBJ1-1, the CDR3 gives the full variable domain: DGGITQSPKYLFRKEGQNVTLSCEQNLNHDAMYWYRQDPGQGLRLIYYSQIVNDFQKGDIAEGYSVSREKKESFPLTVTSAQKNPTAFYLCATAPDSYTEAFFGQGTRLTVV.

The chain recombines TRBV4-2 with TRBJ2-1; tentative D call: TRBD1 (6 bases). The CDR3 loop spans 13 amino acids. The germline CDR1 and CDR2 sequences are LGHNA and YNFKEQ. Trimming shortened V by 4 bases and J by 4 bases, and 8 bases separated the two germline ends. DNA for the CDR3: TGTGCCAGCAGCCCCACAGGGTACAATGAGCAGTTCTTC. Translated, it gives CASSPTGYNEQFF.